This T cell receptor beta chain was observed in a study of blood T cells in healthy people across ages. Combining a sample-barcoded 5' primer with a J-beta primer mix, a second PCR ran for roughly 6 to 12 cycles. TCRdb fed the 5' RACE reads into MiXCR, producing one record per CDR3 protein. This table has more than 1,000,000 distinct CDR3 sequences, 25% appearing once. CDR1 SQVTM and CDR2 ANQGSEA come from the germline V gene. CDR3 length equals 18 residues. After removal of 0 bases from V and 3 bases from J, the junction contained 7 bases not matched to a gene. Study conclusions and caveats: With age, beta diversity per million T cells declined roughly linearly, significantly by approximately 40. The long-lived group displayed more naive CD4+ cells, plus higher diversity, than the aged donors did.

For this clonotype: Antigen: not known.

Separately, the same data were catalogued under a study of T cells of mothers and their children.

The chain links TRBV29-1 to TRBJ2-3, with 15 bases aligning to TRBD2. This sequence originates from a girl aged 2 to 9 in good health. Sequencing was carried out using blood. The chain's CDR3 is CSVEEGLAGGPGTDTQYF. CDR3 bases: TGCAGCGTTGAAGAAGGACTAGCGGGAGGGCCGGGAACAGATACGCAGTATTTT.